A selection of T cell receptor beta chains follows, all from one sample in a study of cytomegalovirus exposure and HLA in healthy donors. TCRdb keeps only in-frame clones here, not all; method: immunoSEQ multiplex PCR. Found here are some 140,000 clones, 86% of them singletons; the top ten hold around 22%. Specimen: PBMCs. The receptors shown here come from a young man in good health and CMV-seropositive. The CDR3 runs from the conserved cysteine through the conserved F or W. A D gene is named only where the DNA matches it firmly. Clone size is given for some rows only: seen once, a few or many times, or a class if the clone is expanded.

v_gene: TRBV2; j_gene: TRBJ2-1; d_gene: .; abundance: once; CDR3aa: CASREGGSYNEQFF; CDR3nt: TGTGCCAGCCGAGAGGGGGGGAGCTACAATGAGCAGTTCTTC
v_gene: TRBV9; j_gene: TRBJ1-1; d_gene: TRBD1; abundance: .; CDR3aa: CASSPETGWNEAFF; CDR3nt: TGTGCCAGCAGCCCCGAGACAGGGTGGAATGAAGCTTTCTTT
v_gene: TRBV13; j_gene: TRBJ2-7; d_gene: .; abundance: .; CDR3aa: CASSLGSAGRSYEQYF; CDR3nt: TGTGCCAGCAGCTTAGGTTCTGCAGGCCGCTCCTACGAGCAGTACTTC
v_gene: TRBV19; j_gene: TRBJ1-2; d_gene: .; abundance: .; CDR3aa: CASSLPAGSYGYTF; CDR3nt: TGTGCCAGTAGTCTCCCCGCCGGGAGCTATGGCTACACCTTC
v_gene: TRBV27; j_gene: TRBJ2-7; d_gene: TRBD1; abundance: .; CDR3aa: CASSSYSQGASESEQYF; CDR3nt: TGTGCCAGCAGTAGCTATTCCCAGGGGGCAAGCGAATCCGAGCAGTACTTC
v_gene: TRBV6-5; j_gene: TRBJ1-2; d_gene: TRBD1; abundance: .; CDR3aa: CASSYKGAPYGYTF; CDR3nt: TGTGCCAGCAGTTACAAGGGGGCGCCGTATGGCTACACCTTC
v_gene: TRBV7-9; j_gene: TRBJ2-7; d_gene: TRBD2; abundance: .; CDR3aa: CASSHGGLTDF; CDR3nt: TGTGCCAGCAGCCATGGGGGACTAACAGACTTC
v_gene: TRBV5-4; j_gene: TRBJ1-2; d_gene: .; abundance: .; CDR3aa: CASSLHGGGYGYTF; CDR3nt: TGTGCCAGCAGCTTGCACGGGGGTGGCTATGGCTACACCTTC
v_gene: TRBV5-1; j_gene: TRBJ2-5; d_gene: .; abundance: .; CDR3aa: CASSLSQGTEETQYF; CDR3nt: TGCGCCAGCAGCTTGTCCCAGGGGACGGAAGAGACCCAGTACTTC
v_gene: TRBV4-2; j_gene: TRBJ1-2; d_gene: .; abundance: .; CDR3aa: CASSQTKTGPGLGYTF; CDR3nt: TGTGCCAGCAGCCAAACAAAGACAGGACCCGGACTTGGCTACACCTTC
v_gene: TRBV13; j_gene: TRBJ1-2; d_gene: .; abundance: .; CDR3aa: CASSLGQGYGYTF; CDR3nt: TGTGCCAGCAGCTTAGGGCAGGGCTATGGCTACACCTTC
v_gene: TRBV6-6; j_gene: TRBJ2-1; d_gene: .; abundance: .; CDR3aa: CASSPGLEDRQFF; CDR3nt: TGTGCCAGCAGTCCGGGACTGGAAGATCGGCAGTTCTTC
v_gene: TRBV18; j_gene: TRBJ2-5; d_gene: .; abundance: .; CDR3aa: CASSPRLRDSIQETQYF; CDR3nt: TGTGCCAGCTCGCCCCGGCTCCGGGACTCTATTCAAGAGACCCAGTACTTC
v_gene: TRBV5-4; j_gene: TRBJ2-7; d_gene: .; abundance: .; CDR3aa: CASSLDLSRAAQYF; CDR3nt: TGTGCCAGCAGCTTGGACTTGTCACGAGCGGCGCAGTACTTC
v_gene: TRBV7-2; j_gene: TRBJ2-7; d_gene: .; abundance: once; CDR3aa: CASSPRSSYEQYF; CDR3nt: TGTGCCAGCAGCCCCCGGTCGTCCTACGAGCAGTACTTC
v_gene: TRBV4-2; j_gene: TRBJ2-4; d_gene: .; abundance: once; CDR3aa: CASSQDLTGAKNIQYF; CDR3nt: TGTGCCAGCAGCCAAGATTTGACGGGAGCCAAAAACATTCAGTACTTC
v_gene: TRBV25-1; j_gene: TRBJ2-7; d_gene: .; abundance: .; CDR3aa: CASSESRAYEQYF; CDR3nt: TGTGCCAGCAGTGAGTCCAGGGCCTACGAGCAGTACTTC
v_gene: TRBV6-4; j_gene: TRBJ1-1; d_gene: .; abundance: once; CDR3aa: CASSAHANTEAFF; CDR3nt: TGTGCCAGCAGTGCACATGCGAACACTGAAGCTTTCTTT
v_gene: TRBV6-5; j_gene: TRBJ2-7; d_gene: TRBD1; abundance: .; CDR3aa: CASRGQGSYEQYF; CDR3nt: TGTGCCAGCAGGGGACAGGGCTCCTACGAGCAGTACTTC
v_gene: TRBV6-1; j_gene: TRBJ1-4; d_gene: .; abundance: .; CDR3aa: CASSELVGRRDEKLFF; CDR3nt: TGTGCCAGCAGTGAACTAGTCGGTCGGCGAGATGAAAAACTGTTTTTT
v_gene: TRBV5-6; j_gene: TRBJ2-1; d_gene: TRBD2; abundance: .; CDR3aa: CASSLSGRAVYEQFF; CDR3nt: TGTGCCAGCAGCTTAAGCGGGAGGGCCGTGTATGAGCAGTTCTTC
v_gene: TRBV15; j_gene: TRBJ2-7; d_gene: TRBD2; abundance: .; CDR3aa: CATSRVSGTQDEQYF; CDR3nt: TGTGCCACCAGCAGAGTTAGCGGGACTCAGGACGAGCAGTACTTC
v_gene: TRBV7-9; j_gene: TRBJ1-2; d_gene: .; abundance: .; CDR3aa: CASSLATGRGYTF; CDR3nt: TGTGCCAGCAGCTTAGCGACAGGACGAGGCTACACCTTC
v_gene: TRBV5-1; j_gene: TRBJ1-4; d_gene: TRBD1; abundance: .; CDR3aa: CASRRTGDPNEKLFF; CDR3nt: TGCGCCAGCAGGCGGACAGGGGACCCTAATGAAAAACTGTTTTTT
v_gene: TRBV9; j_gene: TRBJ2-7; d_gene: .; abundance: .; CDR3aa: CASSVGGMTNEQYF; CDR3nt: TGTGCCAGCAGCGTTGGCGGGATGACCAACGAGCAGTACTTC
v_gene: TRBV30; j_gene: TRBJ2-7; d_gene: .; abundance: .; CDR3aa: CAWSAQRAVYEQYF; CDR3nt: TGTGCCTGGAGCGCACAGCGGGCGGTTTACGAGCAGTACTTC
v_gene: TRBV6-4; j_gene: TRBJ1-1; d_gene: .; abundance: once; CDR3aa: CASSDSKSRENTEAFF; CDR3nt: TGTGCCAGCAGTGACTCGAAGAGCAGGGAGAACACTGAAGCTTTCTTT
v_gene: TRBV7-2; j_gene: TRBJ1-5; d_gene: .; abundance: .; CDR3aa: CASSATGQRGQPQHF; CDR3nt: TGTGCCAGCAGCGCGACTGGACAGAGAGGCCAGCCCCAGCATTTT
v_gene: TRBV18; j_gene: TRBJ1-6; d_gene: .; abundance: .; CDR3aa: CASSPLQGYNSPLHF; CDR3nt: TGTGCCAGCTCACCACTTCAGGGTTATAATTCACCCCTCCACTTT
v_gene: TRBV7-2; j_gene: TRBJ2-4; d_gene: TRBD2; abundance: .; CDR3aa: CASSQRFRGGTKNIQYF; CDR3nt: TGTGCCAGCAGCCAGAGGTTCCGGGGAGGGACCAAAAACATTCAGTACTTC
v_gene: TRBV5-1; j_gene: TRBJ2-3; d_gene: TRBD2; abundance: .; CDR3aa: CASSLPWGGTSTDTQYF; CDR3nt: TGCGCCAGCAGCTTACCTTGGGGAGGGACTAGCACAGATACGCAGTATTTT
v_gene: TRBV23-1; j_gene: TRBJ1-5; d_gene: .; abundance: .; CDR3aa: CASVPGTSNQPQHF; CDR3nt: TGCGCCAGCGTTCCCGGGACAAGCAATCAGCCCCAGCATTTT
v_gene: TRBV11-2; j_gene: TRBJ2-7; d_gene: TRBD1; abundance: .; CDR3aa: CASSLDRQGGHEQYF; CDR3nt: TGTGCCAGCAGCTTAGATCGACAGGGGGGGCACGAGCAGTACTTC
v_gene: TRBV5-8; j_gene: TRBJ1-5; d_gene: TRBD1; abundance: .; CDR3aa: CASFGTAFLSNQPQHF; CDR3nt: TGTGCCAGCTTCGGGACAGCCTTCTTGAGCAATCAGCCCCAGCATTTT
v_gene: TRBV7-2; j_gene: TRBJ2-7; d_gene: TRBD1; abundance: few; CDR3aa: CASSLGTGGAQSYEQYF; CDR3nt: TGTGCCAGCAGCTTGGGGACAGGGGGCGCACAGTCCTACGAGCAGTACTTC
v_gene: TRBV13; j_gene: TRBJ2-1; d_gene: .; abundance: .; CDR3aa: CASSLGPGLGMGYNEQFF; CDR3nt: TGTGCCAGCAGCTTAGGGCCGGGCCTCGGGATGGGATACAATGAGCAGTTCTTC
v_gene: TRBV4-3; j_gene: TRBJ2-4; d_gene: .; abundance: .; CDR3aa: CASSQRGGLAKNIQYF; CDR3nt: TGCGCCAGCAGCCAGAGGGGGGGACTAGCCAAAAACATTCAGTACTTC
v_gene: TRBV7-2; j_gene: TRBJ2-6; d_gene: .; abundance: .; CDR3aa: CASSLADYLSGANVLTF; CDR3nt: TGTGCCAGCAGCTTGGCGGACTACCTCTCTGGGGCCAACGTCCTGACTTTC
v_gene: TRBV7-9; j_gene: TRBJ1-6; d_gene: TRBD1; abundance: few; CDR3aa: CASSLGTGLNSPLHF; CDR3nt: TGTGCCAGCAGCTTAGGGACAGGACTTAATTCACCCCTCCACTTT
v_gene: TRBV5-4; j_gene: TRBJ2-1; d_gene: .; abundance: .; CDR3aa: CASSLESGGSDEQFF; CDR3nt: TGTGCCAGCAGCTTGGAATCAGGCGGGTCGGATGAGCAGTTCTTC
v_gene: TRBV4-2; j_gene: TRBJ1-4; d_gene: TRBD1; abundance: .; CDR3aa: CASRRQGATLSNEKLFF; CDR3nt: TGTGCCAGCAGAAGACAGGGGGCGACTCTATCTAATGAAAAACTGTTTTTT
v_gene: TRBV4-3; j_gene: TRBJ2-5; d_gene: .; abundance: once; CDR3aa: CASSEEGGGAETQYF; CDR3nt: TGCGCCAGCAGCGAAGAAGGGGGGGGTGCAGAGACCCAGTACTTC
v_gene: TRBV6-5; j_gene: TRBJ1-5; d_gene: .; abundance: .; CDR3aa: CASAPDSNQPQHF; CDR3nt: TGTGCCAGCGCTCCAGATAGCAATCAGCCCCAGCATTTT
v_gene: TRBV5-4; j_gene: TRBJ2-5; d_gene: TRBD2; abundance: .; CDR3aa: CASSLSLAGEVETQYF; CDR3nt: TGTGCCAGCAGCTTGTCTCTAGCGGGGGAGGTGGAGACCCAGTACTTC
v_gene: TRBV5-6; j_gene: TRBJ1-6; d_gene: .; abundance: .; CDR3aa: CASSSAGDFSSPLHF; CDR3nt: TGTGCCAGCAGCTCGGCAGGGGATTTTAGCTCACCCCTCCACTTT
v_gene: TRBV5-1; j_gene: TRBJ1-2; d_gene: .; abundance: .; CDR3aa: CASSLGQNYGYTF; CDR3nt: TGCGCCAGCAGCTTGGGACAAAACTATGGCTACACCTTC